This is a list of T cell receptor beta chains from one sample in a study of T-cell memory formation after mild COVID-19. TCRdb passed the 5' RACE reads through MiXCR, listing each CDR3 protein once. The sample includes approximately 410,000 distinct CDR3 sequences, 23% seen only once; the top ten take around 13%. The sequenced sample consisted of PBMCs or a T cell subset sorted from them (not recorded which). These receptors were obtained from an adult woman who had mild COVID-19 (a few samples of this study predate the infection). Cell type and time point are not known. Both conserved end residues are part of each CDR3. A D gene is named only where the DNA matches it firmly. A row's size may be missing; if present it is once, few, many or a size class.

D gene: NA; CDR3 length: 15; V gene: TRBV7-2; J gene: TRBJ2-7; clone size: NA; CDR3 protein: CASSLEAGPTYEQYF; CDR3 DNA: TGTGCCAGCAGCTTAGAAGCAGGCCCAACCTACGAGCAGTACTTC
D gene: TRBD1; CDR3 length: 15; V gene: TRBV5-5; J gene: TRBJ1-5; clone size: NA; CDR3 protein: CASSSGTGQGRPQHF; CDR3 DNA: TGTGCCAGCAGCTCCGGAACGGGACAGGGGCGGCCCCAGCATTTT
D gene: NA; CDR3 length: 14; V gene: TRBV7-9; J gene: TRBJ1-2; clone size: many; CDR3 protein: CASTRAGTDYGYTF; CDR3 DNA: TGTGCCAGCACCCGGGCAGGGACGGACTATGGCTACACCTTC
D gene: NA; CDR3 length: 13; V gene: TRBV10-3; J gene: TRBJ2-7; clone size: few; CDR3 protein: CAISEEAGDEQYF; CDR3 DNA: TGTGCCATCAGTGAGGAGGCTGGGGACGAGCAGTACTTC
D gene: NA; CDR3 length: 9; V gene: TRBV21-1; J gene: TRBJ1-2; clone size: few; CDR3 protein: CATGGGYTF; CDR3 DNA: TGTGCCACCGGGGGTGGCTACACCTTC
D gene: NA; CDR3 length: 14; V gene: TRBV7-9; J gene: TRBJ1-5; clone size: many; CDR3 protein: CASSNQGAQQPQHF; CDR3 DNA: TGTGCCAGCAGCAACCAGGGTGCACAACAGCCCCAGCATTTT
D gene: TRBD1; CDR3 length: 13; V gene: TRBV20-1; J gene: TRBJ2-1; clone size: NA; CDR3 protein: CSARDRGRFEQFF; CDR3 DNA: TGCAGTGCTAGGGACAGGGGGCGCTTTGAGCAGTTCTTC
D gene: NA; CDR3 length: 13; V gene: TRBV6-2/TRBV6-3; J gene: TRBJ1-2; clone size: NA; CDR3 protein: CASTDGVEYGYTF; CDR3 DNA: TGTGCCAGCACTGACGGCGTAGAATATGGCTACACCTTC
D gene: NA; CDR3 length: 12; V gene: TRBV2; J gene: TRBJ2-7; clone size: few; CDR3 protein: CASSNEIYEQYF; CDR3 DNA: TGTGCCAGCAGTAATGAAATTTACGAGCAGTACTTC
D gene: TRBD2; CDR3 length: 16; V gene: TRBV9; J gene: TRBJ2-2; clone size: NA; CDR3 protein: CASSAKTSGNTGELFF; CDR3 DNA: TGTGCCAGCAGCGCCAAGACTAGCGGGAACACCGGGGAGCTGTTTTTT
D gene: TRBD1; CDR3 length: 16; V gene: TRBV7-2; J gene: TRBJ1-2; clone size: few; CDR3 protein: CASSYDHRGANYGYTF; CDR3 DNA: TGTGCCAGCAGCTATGACCACAGGGGAGCTAACTATGGCTACACCTTC
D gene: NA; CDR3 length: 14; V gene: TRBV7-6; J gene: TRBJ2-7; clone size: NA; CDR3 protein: CASSLGLSSYEQYF; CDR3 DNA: TGTGCCAGCAGCTTAGGGCTGAGCTCCTACGAGCAGTACTTC
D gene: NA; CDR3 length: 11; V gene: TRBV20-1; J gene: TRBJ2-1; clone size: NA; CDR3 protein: CSATIYNEQFF; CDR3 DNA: TGCAGTGCAACAATCTACAATGAGCAGTTCTTC
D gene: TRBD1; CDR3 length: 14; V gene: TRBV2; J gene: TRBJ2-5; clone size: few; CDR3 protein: CASTAPTGWETQYF; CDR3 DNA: TGTGCCAGCACCGCCCCGACAGGGTGGGAGACCCAGTACTTC
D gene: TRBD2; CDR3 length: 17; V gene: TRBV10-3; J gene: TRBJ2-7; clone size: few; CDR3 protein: CAISEKPRLAVTYEQYF; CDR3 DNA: TGTGCCATCAGTGAGAAGCCCCGACTAGCGGTTACCTACGAGCAGTACTTC
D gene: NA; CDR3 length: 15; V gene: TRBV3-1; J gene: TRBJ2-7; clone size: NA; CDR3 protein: CASSPSRGGWYEQYF; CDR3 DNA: TGTGCCAGCAGCCCCTCGAGGGGGGGCTGGTACGAGCAGTACTTC
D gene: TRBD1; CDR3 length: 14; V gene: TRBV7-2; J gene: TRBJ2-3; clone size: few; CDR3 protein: CASSSGQSPDTQYF; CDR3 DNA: TGTGCCAGCAGCTCGGGACAGAGCCCAGATACGCAGTATTTT
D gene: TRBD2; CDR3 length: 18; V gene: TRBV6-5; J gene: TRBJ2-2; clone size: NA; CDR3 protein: CASRPISGLARIAGELFF; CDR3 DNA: TGTGCCAGCAGGCCGATATCGGGACTAGCGAGAATCGCCGGGGAGCTGTTTTTT
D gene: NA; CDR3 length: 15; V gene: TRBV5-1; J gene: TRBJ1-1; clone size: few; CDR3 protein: CASSLGIAMNTEAFF; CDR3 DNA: TGCGCCAGCAGCTTGGGAATAGCCATGAACACTGAAGCTTTCTTT
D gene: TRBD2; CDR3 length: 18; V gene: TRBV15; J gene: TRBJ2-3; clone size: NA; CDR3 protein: CATSALWVGGSYTDTQYF; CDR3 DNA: TGTGCCACCAGCGCCCTGTGGGTCGGGGGGTCATACACAGATACGCAGTATTTT
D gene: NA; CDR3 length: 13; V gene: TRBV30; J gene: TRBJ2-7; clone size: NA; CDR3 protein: CAWNGGLLDEQYF; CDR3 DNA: TGTGCCTGGAATGGGGGTCTCTTGGACGAGCAGTACTTC
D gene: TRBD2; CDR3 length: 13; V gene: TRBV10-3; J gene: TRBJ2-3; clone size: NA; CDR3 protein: CATRTSGTDTQYF; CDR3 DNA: TGTGCCACCCGGACTAGCGGCACAGATACGCAGTATTTT
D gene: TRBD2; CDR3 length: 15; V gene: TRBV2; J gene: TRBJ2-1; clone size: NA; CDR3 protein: CASSTSSGASNEQFF; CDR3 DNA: TGTGCCAGCAGCACTAGTAGCGGGGCCAGCAATGAGCAGTTCTTC
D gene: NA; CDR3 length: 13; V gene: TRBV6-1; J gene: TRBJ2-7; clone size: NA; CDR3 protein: CASSDGSTYEQYF; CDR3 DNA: TGTGCCAGTTCCGACGGGTCCACCTACGAGCAGTACTTC
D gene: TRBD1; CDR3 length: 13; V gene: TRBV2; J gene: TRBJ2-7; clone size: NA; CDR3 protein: CASYGTGGYEQYF; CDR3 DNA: TGTGCCAGTTACGGGACAGGTGGTTACGAGCAGTACTTC
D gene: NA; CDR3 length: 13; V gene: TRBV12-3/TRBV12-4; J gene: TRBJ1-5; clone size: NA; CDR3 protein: CASSSGFGQPQHF; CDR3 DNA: TGTGCCAGCAGTTCGGGGTTCGGGCAGCCCCAGCATTTT
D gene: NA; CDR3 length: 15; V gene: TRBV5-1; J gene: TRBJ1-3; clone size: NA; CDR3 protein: CASSLSSGDGNTIYF; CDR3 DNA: TGCGCCAGCAGCTTGAGCTCAGGGGACGGAAACACCATATATTTT
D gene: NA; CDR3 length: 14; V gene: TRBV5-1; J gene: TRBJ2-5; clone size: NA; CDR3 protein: CASSFRPPPETQYF; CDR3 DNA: TGCGCCAGCAGCTTCCGACCGCCTCCAGAGACCCAGTACTTC
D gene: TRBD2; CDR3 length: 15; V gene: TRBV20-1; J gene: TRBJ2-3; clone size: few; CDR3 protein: CSARDLAGGIDTQYF; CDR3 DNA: TGCAGTGCTAGAGACCTAGCGGGAGGGATAGATACGCAGTATTTT
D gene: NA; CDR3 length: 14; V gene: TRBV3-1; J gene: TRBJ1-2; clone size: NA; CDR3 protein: CASSQDLWSYGYTF; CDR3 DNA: TGTGCCAGCAGCCAAGACCTGTGGTCCTATGGCTACACCTTC
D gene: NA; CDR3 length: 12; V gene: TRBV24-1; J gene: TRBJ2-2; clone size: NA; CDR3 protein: CATSGETGELIF; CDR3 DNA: TGTGCCACCAGTGGAGAGACCGGGGAGCTGATTTTT
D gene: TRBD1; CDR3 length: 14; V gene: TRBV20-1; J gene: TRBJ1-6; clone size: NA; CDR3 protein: CSAPPSDRDSPLHF; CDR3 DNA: TGCAGTGCTCCACCTTCGGACAGGGATTCACCCCTCCACTTT
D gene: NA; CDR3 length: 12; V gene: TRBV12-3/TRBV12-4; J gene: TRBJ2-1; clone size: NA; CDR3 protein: CASTNQGNEQFF; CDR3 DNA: TGTGCCAGCACCAACCAAGGGAATGAGCAGTTCTTC
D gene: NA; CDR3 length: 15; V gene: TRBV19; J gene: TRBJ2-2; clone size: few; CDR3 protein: CASSTATTYTGELFF; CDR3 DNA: TGTGCCAGTAGTACCGCGACGACGTACACCGGGGAGCTGTTTTTT
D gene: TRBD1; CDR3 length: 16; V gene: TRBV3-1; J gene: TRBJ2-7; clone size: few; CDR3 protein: CASSLFRDRVVYEQYF; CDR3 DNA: TGTGCCAGCAGCCTATTCCGGGACAGGGTCGTATACGAGCAGTACTTC
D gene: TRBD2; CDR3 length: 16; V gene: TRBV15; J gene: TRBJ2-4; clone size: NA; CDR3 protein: CATSRGGLAEKNIQYF; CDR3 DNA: TGTGCCACCAGCAGGGGAGGACTAGCGGAAAAAAACATTCAGTACTTC
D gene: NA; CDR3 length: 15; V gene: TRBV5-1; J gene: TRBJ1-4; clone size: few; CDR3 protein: CASSLGRTTNEKLFF; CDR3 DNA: TGCGCCAGCAGCTTGGGGCGAACAACTAATGAAAAACTGTTTTTT
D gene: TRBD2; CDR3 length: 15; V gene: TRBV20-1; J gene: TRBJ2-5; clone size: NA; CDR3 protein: CSAMRLGLAEGTQYF; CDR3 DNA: TGCAGTGCTATGCGTCTCGGACTAGCAGAAGGGACCCAGTACTTC
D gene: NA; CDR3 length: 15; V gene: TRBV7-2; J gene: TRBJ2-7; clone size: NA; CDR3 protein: CASSLIGEVGPEQYF; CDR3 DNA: TGTGCCAGCAGCTTAATTGGAGAGGTAGGCCCCGAGCAGTACTTC
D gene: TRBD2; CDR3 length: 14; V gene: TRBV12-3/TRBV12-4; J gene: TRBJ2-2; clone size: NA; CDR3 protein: CASSPGLGFRELFF; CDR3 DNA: TGTGCCAGCAGTCCGGGACTAGGATTTCGGGAGCTGTTTTTT
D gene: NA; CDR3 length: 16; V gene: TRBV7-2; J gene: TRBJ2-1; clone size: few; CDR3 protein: CASSQPGGSRRNEQFF; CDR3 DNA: TGTGCCAGCAGCCAGCCGGGCGGATCTAGGAGGAATGAGCAGTTCTTC
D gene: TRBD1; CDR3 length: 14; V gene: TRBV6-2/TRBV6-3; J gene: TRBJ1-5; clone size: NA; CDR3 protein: CASMAGGFNQPQHF; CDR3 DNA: TGTGCCAGCATGGCAGGGGGCTTCAATCAGCCCCAGCATTTT
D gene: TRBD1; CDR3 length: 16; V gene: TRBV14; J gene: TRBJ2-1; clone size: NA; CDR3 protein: CASSRDVRTGGNEQFF; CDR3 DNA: TGTGCCAGCAGCCGGGATGTAAGGACAGGGGGCAATGAGCAGTTCTTC
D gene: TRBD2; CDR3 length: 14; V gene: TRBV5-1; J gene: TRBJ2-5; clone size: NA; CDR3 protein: CASSPTSGAETQYF; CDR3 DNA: TGCGCCAGCAGCCCGACTAGCGGGGCGGAGACCCAGTACTTC